This T cell receptor beta chain was retrieved from a study of blood T cell repertoires in COVID-19. Looking at the study overall: In each case, the material was cDNA or gDNA derived from T cells, B-cell-depleted T cells, or PBMCs.

In the study's own analysis: By means of reference gene primer amplification, nucleated cell counts were estimated. Only in-frame clones appear in the TCRdb table, and some are missing; sequencing was by immunoSEQ multiplex PCR. V and J calls plus clone size are reproduced from that table; the DNA served to infer D and trimming. The sample records 150,000 to 200,000 clones, roughly 87% being singletons. The V segment lost 5 bases and the J segment 2 bases; nucleotides outside the gene matches: 8. CDR1 is LNHNV, CDR2 YYDKDF, per germline (reference sequence). The CDR3 totals 15 residues. The V call is TRBV15, the J call TRBJ1-1, with 7 bases aligning to TRBD1. The receptor was derived from a woman in her 50s with acute or convalescent COVID-19. Sequences were obtained from peripheral blood. CDR3 sequence: CATSLGGSTNTEAFF. The CDR3 nucleotides are TGTGCCACCAGCCTAGGGGGCAGCACTAACACTGAAGCTTTCTTT.